This T cell receptor beta chain was sequenced during a study of blood T cells in healthy people across ages. Study at large: Roughly one uniquely barcoded beta molecule per two T cells was captured.

In regard to this clonotype: Its antigen is still unknown.

The CDR3 contains 14 residues. CDR1 is DFQATT, CDR2 SNEGSKA, per germline (reference sequence). The junction had 8 bases not matched to a gene; V was cut back by 3 bases and J by 9 bases. The authors ran a second PCR of roughly 6 to 11 cycles using a sample-barcoded 5' primer and a J-beta primer mix. TCRdb itself ran the 5' RACE reads through MiXCR, one entry per CDR3 protein. The top ten hold around 4% of the sample, which has 1.5 million to 1.9 million distinct CDR3 sequences, 35% to 45% seen once. Peripheral blood from each donor was collected in a volume of about 10 milliliters. Study observations and caveats: Leaving the PBMCs unsorted stopped any conclusive comparison of naive versus antigen-experienced cells. Observed TCR beta diversity per million T cells went down as age went up. This fall followed a roughly linear course with age.

This sequence joins TRBV20-1 and TRBJ2-1; 10 bases line up with TRBD2. The clonotype comes from a young woman in good health. The sequencing input was blood. The CDR3 DNA reads TGCAGTGCTAGCAACCAACTAGCGGGGTTTGAGCAGTTCTTC. It translates to CSASNQLAGFEQFF.